The 19 T cell receptor beta chains below all came from one sample that was sequenced in a study of T cell clones after liver transplantation. Sequenced by immunoSEQ multiplex PCR; TCRdb stores in-frame clones only, minus some. In the table there are more than 95,000 clones, about 88% of which are singletons. The sequencing used CD4+ T cells from blood, collected around 48 months after liver transplant. Receptors originate from a human patient who received a liver transplant. Some T cells may be graft donor cells.

This clone was picked up a small number of times. CDR3 loop: CASSFPRTEDYEQYF. CDR3 DNA: TGTGCCAGCAGCTTTCCCCGGACAGAAGACTACGAGCAGTACTTC. The chain employs TRBV5-6 and TRBJ2-7, with a tentative D call TRBD1 (6 bases). This CDR3 has 15 residues. Germline CDR1 and CDR2: SGHDT and YYEEEE. The germline V and J ends were trimmed by 2 bases and 3 bases, with 15 bases remaining between them.

The V and J genes are TRBV6-6 and TRBJ1-4; weak D call: TRBD1 (6 bases). Germline assignment: CDR1 MNHNY and CDR2 SVGAGI (reference sequence). CDR3 length equals 14 residues. Trimming removed 7 bases at V and 4 bases at J, with 13 bases between. The CDR3 sequence: CASIRGLNNEKLFF. CDR3 coding DNA: TGTGCCAGCATCAGGGGCCTAAATAATGAAAAACTGTTTTTT.

J is TRBJ1-2 and V is TRBV4-1; D remains unclear. Germline CDR1 is MGHRA and CDR2 is YSYEKL. V was cut by 0 bases and J by 4 bases, with 12 bases left in between. The length of the CDR3 is 15 residues. The CDR3 is CASSQDRRPFYGYTF. CDR3 in DNA: TGCGCCAGCAGCCAAGATCGGCGGCCTTTCTATGGCTACACCTTC.

The chain combines TRBV19 with TRBJ2-5, with D perhaps matching TRBD1 or TRBD2 (6 bases each). Per the germline V gene, CDR1 is LNHDA and CDR2 is SQIVND (reference sequence). The V and J ends lost 6 bases and 1 base respectively, with 9 bases between them. This CDR3 comprises 13 residues. The CDR3 sequence: CASSEGGQETQYF. The CDR3 DNA sequence: TGTGCCAGTAGCGAGGGGGGCCAAGAGACCCAGTACTTC.

The chain carries TRBV5-1 and TRBJ2-3, with TRBD1 as a possible D gene (6 bases). The CDR3 loop spans 16 amino acids. V was trimmed by 0 bases and J by 0 bases, leaving 11 bases between them. Germline CDR1 reads SGHRS; CDR2 reads YFSETQ. The CDR3 DNA sequence: TGCGCCAGCAGCTTGGCCAGGGGAGCTAGCACAGATACGCAGTATTTT. This encodes CASSLARGASTDTQYF. Filled out from reference TRBV5-1 and TRBJ2-3, the complete variable domain reads KAGVTQTPRYLIKTRGQQVTLSCSPISGHRSVSWYQQTPGQGLQFLFEYFSETQRNKGNFPGRFSGRQFSNSRSEMNVSTLELGDSALYLCASSLARGASTDTQYFGPGTRLTVL.

V usage is TRBV6-4 and J usage is TRBJ2-2; 9 bases are shared with TRBD2. Germline loops: CDR1 MRHNA, CDR2 SNTAGT. The ends lost 5 bases at V and 4 bases at J; junction bases unmatched: 8. The CDR3 extends over 16 amino acids. The CDR3 here is CASSSSGGIRTGELFF. For the CDR3, the DNA is TGTGCCAGCAGTTCAAGCGGGGGGATTCGCACCGGGGAGCTGTTTTTT.

J is TRBJ1-2 and V is TRBV29-1; 7 bases line up with TRBD1. Germline loops: CDR1 SQVTM, CDR2 ANQGSEA. Trimming removed 5 bases from V and 4 bases from J; junction bases left unmatched: 7. The CDR3 is 13 residues long. CDR3: CSVFQGVPYGYTF. Written as DNA, the CDR3 is TGCAGCGTTTTCCAGGGGGTCCCCTATGGCTACACCTTC.

This chain links TRBV7-2 with TRBJ1-5; D gene unclear. The germline V and J ends were trimmed by 5 bases and 4 bases, with 6 bases remaining between them. The CDR3 loop spans 12 amino acids. In germline, CDR1 is SGHTA, CDR2 FQGNSA. The CDR3 sequence is CASSPWNQPQHF. Written as DNA, the CDR3 is TGTGCCAGCAGCCCTTGGAATCAGCCCCAGCATTTT.

This clone was picked up one time. The chain uses TRBV9 and TRBJ2-7; 9 bases agree with TRBD2. The CDR3 has 16 amino acids. The germline CDR1 and CDR2 sequences are SGDLS and YYNGEE. Trimming removed 0 bases from V and 5 bases from J; junction bases left unmatched: 9. CDR3 sequence reads: CASSVAPGGGAHEQYF. The CDR3 nucleotides read TGTGCCAGCAGCGTAGCTCCGGGCGGGGGGGCCCACGAGCAGTACTTC.

This clone has a single count. V gene TRBV6-1 combines with J gene TRBJ2-3; D is ambiguous. The CDR3 has 11 residues. Per germline, CDR1 MNHNS and CDR2 SASEGT. The ends were cut back, 5 bases at V and 5 bases at J, with 5 bases in the middle. CDR3 DNA: TGTGCCAGCAGTCCCCTAGATACGCAGTATTTT. Protein: CASSPLDTQYF.

J is TRBJ1-5 and V is TRBV9; D remains unclear. The V end was cut by 4 bases, the J end by 1 base, with 6 bases between. The germline V gene has CDR1 SGDLS and CDR2 YYNGEE. CDR3 length: 13 amino acids. The CDR3 is CASSHDSNQPQHF. As DNA, the CDR3 is TGTGCCAGCAGCCACGACAGCAATCAGCCCCAGCATTTT.

The V gene is TRBV5-4, the J gene TRBJ2-4, with a weak D call TRBD2 (5 bases). Germline assignment: CDR1 SGHNT and CDR2 YYREEE (reference sequence). The ends were cut back, 0 bases at V and 0 bases at J, with 13 bases in the middle. The CDR3 is 17 amino acids. CDR3 nucleotide sequence: TGTGCCAGCAGCTTGGTGGAGAGGGTACTAGCCAAAAACATTCAGTACTTC. Amino acid sequence: CASSLVERVLAKNIQYF.

The V call is TRBV4-1, the J call TRBJ2-1; D not resolved. V was trimmed by 0 bases and J by 4 bases, leaving 4 bases between them. The CDR3 spans 13 residues. Germline V gene sequence: CDR1 MGHRA, CDR2 YSYEKL. CDR3 in amino acids: CASSQEGYNEQFF. DNA of the CDR3: TGCGCCAGCAGCCAAGAGGGGTACAATGAGCAGTTCTTC.

This sequence joins TRBV18 and TRBJ2-2, with D possibly TRBD2 on 5 matching bases. Germline assignment: CDR1 KGHSH and CDR2 LQKENI. V dropped 0 bases and J dropped 3 bases, with 11 bases sitting between them. This CDR3 has 16 residues. In DNA form, the CDR3 reads TGTGCCAGCTCACCACCAGAACTAGGGCACACCGGGGAGCTGTTTTTT. The encoded protein is CASSPPELGHTGELFF.

The chain carries TRBV6-5 and TRBJ2-5; D is possibly TRBD1 (6 bases). CDR1 MNHEY and CDR2 SVGAGI come from the germline V gene. The germline V and J ends were trimmed by 4 bases and 8 bases, with 20 bases remaining between them. This CDR3 is built from 15 residues. CDR3: CASSSTGFSFGTQYF. The CDR3 DNA is TGTGCCAGCAGTTCAACAGGGTTCAGTTTTGGCACCCAGTACTTC.

This sequence joins TRBV27 and TRBJ1-3; D uncertain. This CDR3 spans 13 amino acids. The germline gives CDR1 MNHEY, CDR2 SMNVEV (reference sequence). V was cut by 6 bases and J by 1 base, with 7 bases left in between. The CDR3 DNA reads TGTGCCAGCAGAATGGGATCTGGAAACACCATATATTTT. Translated, it gives CASRMGSGNTIYF.

The gene calls are TRBV7-2 and TRBJ1-2; D is ambiguous. The V gene's germline CDR1 is SGHTA and CDR2 FQGNSA. V was cut by 2 bases and J by 0 bases, with 4 bases left in between. There are 13 residues in the CDR3. This CDR3 reads CASSLNANYGYTF. CDR3 coding DNA: TGTGCCAGCAGCTTAAACGCTAACTATGGCTACACCTTC. Looking up the rest from reference TRBV7-2 and TRBJ1-2 gives the full variable domain: GAGVSQSPSNKVTEKGKDVELRCDPISGHTALYWYRQSLGQGLEFLIYFQGNSAPDKSGLPSDRFSAERTGGSVSTLTIQRTQQEDSAVYLCASSLNANYGYTFGSGTRLTVV.

CDR3 nucleotides: TGTGCCAGCAGCCTCAGGGATAGCAATCAGCCCCAGCATTTT. Protein sequence: CASSLRDSNQPQHF. This chain connects TRBV2 to TRBJ1-5, with D possibly TRBD1 on 5 matching bases. The V end lost 6 bases, the J end lost 0 bases, and 9 bases lay between the germline ends. The germline V gene encodes CDR1 SNHLY and CDR2 FYNNEI. The CDR3 extends over 14 amino acids.

This clone was picked up a small number of times. This chain joins TRBV19 and TRBJ2-7; D gene ambiguous. V lost 6 bases and J 0 bases, leaving 12 bases between the germline ends. Per germline, CDR1 LNHDA and CDR2 SQIVND (reference sequence). CDR3 size: 14 residues. The CDR3 loop reads CASSPRADSYEQYF. CDR3 in DNA: TGTGCCAGTAGCCCACGGGCGGACTCCTACGAGCAGTACTTC.